This record concerns one TCR beta chain sequence. Germline V gene data show CDR1 as SGHTA and CDR2 as FQGNSA. This CDR3 comprises 14 residues. With 5 bases clipped from V and 5 bases from J, the junction kept 7 bases outside the gene matches. Followed longitudinally, the Seattle patients had been enrolled during active infection. The entry originates in a study of blood T cell repertoires in COVID-19. Study context: The analysed material was cDNA or gDNA that came from T cells, B-cell-depleted T cells, or PBMCs.

Per the study methods: Amplification of reference gene primers was used by the study to estimate nucleated cell counts. Profiled with immunoSEQ multiplex PCR; TCRdb holds only in-frame clones, not every one. D and trimming come from the DNA, and the V and J calls and clone size come from that table. The sample lists roughly 230,000 clones, about 90% occurring once. The genes are TRBV7-2 and TRBJ2-7; TRBD1 agrees at 9 bases. The source is a young man with COVID-19, enrolled during active disease. Sequencing was done on a sample of peripheral blood. The CDR3 loop reads CASSITGGPHEQYF. The CDR3 coding sequence is TGTGCCAGCAGCATCACAGGGGGCCCTCACGAGCAGTACTTC.